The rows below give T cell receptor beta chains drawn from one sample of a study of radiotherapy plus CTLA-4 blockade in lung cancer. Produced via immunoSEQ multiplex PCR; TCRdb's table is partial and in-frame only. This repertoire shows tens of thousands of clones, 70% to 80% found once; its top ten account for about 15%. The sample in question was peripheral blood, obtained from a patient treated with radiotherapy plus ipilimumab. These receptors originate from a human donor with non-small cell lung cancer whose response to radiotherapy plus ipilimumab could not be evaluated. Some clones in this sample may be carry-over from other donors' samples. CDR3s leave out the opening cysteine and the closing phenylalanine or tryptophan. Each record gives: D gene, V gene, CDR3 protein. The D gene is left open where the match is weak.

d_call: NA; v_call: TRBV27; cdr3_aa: ASSFSGARGYGYT
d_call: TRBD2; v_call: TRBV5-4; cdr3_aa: ASSPQTSGSGSGANVLT
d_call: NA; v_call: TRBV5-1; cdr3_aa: ASSQQGMNTEAF
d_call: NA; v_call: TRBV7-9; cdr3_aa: ASSPRGAAYEQY
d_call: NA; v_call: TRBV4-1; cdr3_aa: ASSQQYLTEAF
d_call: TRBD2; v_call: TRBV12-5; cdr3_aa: ASGAGGHIDTQY
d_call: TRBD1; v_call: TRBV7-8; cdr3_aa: ASSLESYRGLSGELF
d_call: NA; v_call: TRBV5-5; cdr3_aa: ASSFAGVANVLT
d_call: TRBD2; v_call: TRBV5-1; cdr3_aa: ASSFRLAGDSSYNEQF
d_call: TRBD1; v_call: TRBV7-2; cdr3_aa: ASSSRGQEAGQPQH
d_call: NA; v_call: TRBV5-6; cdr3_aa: ASSLGRTARDYYGYT
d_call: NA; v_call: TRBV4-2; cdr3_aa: ASTQTVPYNEQF
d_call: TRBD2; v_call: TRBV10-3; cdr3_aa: AINPSGGFLGTDTQY
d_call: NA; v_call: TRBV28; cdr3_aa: ASSFEGRRQSPLH
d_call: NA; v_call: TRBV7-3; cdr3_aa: ASSSLTGKTDTQY
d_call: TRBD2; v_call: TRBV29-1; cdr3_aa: SVDSGGTNTGELF
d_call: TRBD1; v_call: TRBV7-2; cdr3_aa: ASSLDRGHGYT
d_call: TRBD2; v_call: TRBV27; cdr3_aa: ASSLTLAGNYEQY
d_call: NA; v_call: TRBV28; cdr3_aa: ACGGATRYEQY
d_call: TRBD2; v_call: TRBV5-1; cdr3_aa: ASSHQRGAYEQY
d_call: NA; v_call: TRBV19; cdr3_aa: ASSFLASSYEQY
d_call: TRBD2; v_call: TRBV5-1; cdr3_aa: ASSFRDRGEETQY
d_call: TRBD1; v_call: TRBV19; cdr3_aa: ASSFITRQGPYYGYT
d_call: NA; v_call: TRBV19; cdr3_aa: ASSIEDRRRGQPQH
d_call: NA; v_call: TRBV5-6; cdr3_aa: ASSGGEGEKLF
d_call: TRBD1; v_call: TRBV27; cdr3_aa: ASSASGTGN
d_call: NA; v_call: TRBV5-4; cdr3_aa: ASSLSGDLNEQY
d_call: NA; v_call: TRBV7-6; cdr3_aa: ASSLAAGEDNYGYT
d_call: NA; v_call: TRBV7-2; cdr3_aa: ASSLSSTNSYEQY
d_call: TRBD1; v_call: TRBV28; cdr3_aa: ASSLWDRGRVAQY
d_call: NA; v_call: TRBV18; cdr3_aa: ASSPTASYEQY
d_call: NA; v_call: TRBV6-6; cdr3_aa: ASTQGSTNEKLF
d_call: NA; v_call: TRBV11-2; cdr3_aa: ASSLRVDSPLH
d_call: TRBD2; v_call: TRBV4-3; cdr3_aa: ASSLAGVEDEQY
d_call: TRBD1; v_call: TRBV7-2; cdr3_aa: ASSSRQGGYEQY
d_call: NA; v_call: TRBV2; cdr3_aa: ASSEAQVGTDTQY
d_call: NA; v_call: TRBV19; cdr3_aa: ASSPQGGLTGELF
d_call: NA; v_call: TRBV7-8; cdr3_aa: ASSLVTDYSNQPQH
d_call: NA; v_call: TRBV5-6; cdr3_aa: ASSFRGGYT
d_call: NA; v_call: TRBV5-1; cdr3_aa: ASSLGGVNTEAF
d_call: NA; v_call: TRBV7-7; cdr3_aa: ASSSEEEGGTGELF
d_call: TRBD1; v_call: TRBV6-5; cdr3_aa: ASSYFWTGGGYEQF
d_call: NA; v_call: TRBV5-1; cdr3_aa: ASSLGPREDTEAF
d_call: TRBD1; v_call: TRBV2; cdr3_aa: ASSEYPGQGDEQY
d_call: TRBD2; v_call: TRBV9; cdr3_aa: ASSVGTSGGRETQY
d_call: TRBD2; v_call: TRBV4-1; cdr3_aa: ASSQTGGYTDTQY
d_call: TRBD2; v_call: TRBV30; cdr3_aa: AWSELGTSGKGHTQY
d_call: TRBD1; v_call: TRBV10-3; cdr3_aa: AISEDRVVTETQY
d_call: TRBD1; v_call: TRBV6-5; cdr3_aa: ASSYSGTAEETQY
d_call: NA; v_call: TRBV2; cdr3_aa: ASSEGPPLNTEAF
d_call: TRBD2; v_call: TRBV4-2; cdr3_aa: ASSQEGGTMGVGDTQY
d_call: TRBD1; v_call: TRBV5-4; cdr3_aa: ASSSEGQGPPYEQY
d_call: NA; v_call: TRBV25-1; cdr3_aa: ASSSGTYYPEAF
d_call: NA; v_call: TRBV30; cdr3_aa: AWSVSRGITEAF
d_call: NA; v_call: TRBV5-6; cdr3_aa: ASSLIQEVNTIY
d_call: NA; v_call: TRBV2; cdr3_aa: ASGEDTQY
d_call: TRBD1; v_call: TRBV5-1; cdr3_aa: ASSLSTGGHEQY
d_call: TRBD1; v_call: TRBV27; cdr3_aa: ASRQGTGASYEQY
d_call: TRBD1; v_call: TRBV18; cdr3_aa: ASSRGQGRETQY
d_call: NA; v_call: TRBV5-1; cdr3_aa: ASSLGPGNQETQY